This entry concerns a single T cell receptor beta chain. This sample is drawn from a study of blood T cell repertoires in COVID-19. Between the trimmed V and J ends, which lost 2 bases and 4 bases, there was a span of 6 bases. Germline V lookup: CDR1 MNHEY, CDR2 SMNVEV (reference sequence). The CDR3 loop spans 13 amino acids. Original methodology: By means of reference gene primer amplification, nucleated cell counts were estimated. The protocol was immunoSEQ multiplex PCR, while the TCRdb copy is restricted to in-frame clones and leaves out a portion. V and J calls and clone size are given by that table; D and trimming were obtained from the DNA. Here the sample spans around 480,000 clones, around 88% being singletons. Recruited during active infection, patients (from Seattle) were subsequently followed longitudinally.

The clonotype was recovered from a woman between 45 and 65 years old with COVID-19, enrolled during active disease. The rearrangement links TRBV27 to TRBJ2-4; D remains unclear. The sequenced material came from peripheral blood. Here the CDR3 reads CASSLAEKNIQYF. CDR3 DNA sequence: TGTGCCAGCAGTTTAGCCGAGAAAAACATTCAGTACTTC.